This T cell receptor (beta chain) appears in the sequencing data of a study of cytomegalovirus exposure and HLA in healthy donors. Per germline, CDR1 MDHEN and CDR2 SYDVKM. Trimming left V 1 base short and J 5 bases short, with 4 bases between. This CDR3 has 12 amino acids. PCR involved 60 Vbeta and 13 Jbeta primers. TCRdb keeps only in-frame clones here, not all; method: immunoSEQ multiplex PCR. The table includes more than 150,000 clones, approximately 82% detected once. The clonotype comes from a woman aged 25 to 39 in good health and CMV-seronegative. Material for sequencing was PBMCs. This chain uses TRBV28 with TRBJ2-3; D unclear. The CDR3 loop reads CASSLSQDTQYF. In nucleotides, the CDR3 is TGTGCCAGCAGTTTATCCCAAGATACGCAGTATTTT.